The 21 T cell receptor beta chains below come from one sample, sequenced in a study of blood T cell repertoires in COVID-19. Here immunoSEQ multiplex PCR was the method, and the copy in TCRdb shows in-frame clones only, minus some. The sample records roughly 440,000 clones, about 91% being singletons. Sequencing was carried out using peripheral blood. These receptors were taken from a woman aged 50 to 60 with COVID-19, enrolled during active disease.

The genes are TRBV9 and TRBJ1-2; D call uncertain. CDR1 is SGDLS and CDR2 is YYNGEE in the germline V gene. CDR3 length equals 15 residues. V lost 0 bases to trimming and J lost 0 bases, with 9 bases between them. The CDR3 sequence: CASSVEPDTNYGYTF. Here the CDR3 DNA reads TGTGCCAGCAGCGTAGAACCAGACACTAACTATGGCTACACCTTC.

The J gene is TRBJ2-2, the V gene TRBV15; possibly TRBD1 for D (6 bases). Germline CDR1 is LNHNV and CDR2 is YYDKDF (reference sequence). This CDR3 has 16 amino acids. V lost 5 bases and J lost 0, with 13 bases in between. The CDR3 sequence: CATSSGAGPNTGELFF. The CDR3 DNA follows: TGTGCCACCAGCTCAGGGGCAGGCCCGAACACCGGGGAGCTGTTTTTT.

The chain uses TRBV2 and TRBJ1-6; TRBD1 matches 10 bases. The J segment lost 8 bases and the V segment lost 1 base, leaving 5 bases of the junction unmatched. CDR3 length equals 16 residues. Germline V gives CDR1 SNHLY, CDR2 FYNNEI. DNA for the CDR3: TGTGCCAGCAGTGAAGGTGGGACAGGGGCGCATTCACCCCTCCACTTT. Its translation: CASSEGGTGAHSPLHF.

V and J are TRBV9 and TRBJ2-3, with D perhaps TRBD1 (5 bases). Trimming pared 5 bases from V and 0 bases from J, leaving 7 bases between. Germline values: CDR1 SGDLS, CDR2 YYNGEE. The CDR3 loop spans 13 amino acids. The CDR3 loop is CASRGASTDTQYF. Written as DNA, the CDR3 is TGTGCCAGCAGAGGGGCCAGCACAGATACGCAGTATTTT.

V gene TRBV24-1 combines with J gene TRBJ2-5, with 8 bases that match TRBD1. J was trimmed by 5 bases and V by 3 bases; bases with no gene match: 10. Germline CDR1 KGHDR, CDR2 SFDVKD. This CDR3 is built from 16 residues. CDR3 region: CATSDRRAGGWETQYF. The CDR3 bases are TGTGCCACCAGTGATCGAAGAGCAGGGGGCTGGGAGACCCAGTACTTC.

In nucleotides, the CDR3 is TGTGCCAGTTCCTTAGGGGAATATCAGCCCCAGCATTTT. Protein sequence: CASSLGEYQPQHF. J is TRBJ1-5 and V is TRBV12-3 or TRBV12-4; a possible D gene is TRBD1 (5 bases). V was cut by 9 bases and J by 5 bases, with 14 bases left in between. The length of the CDR3 is 13 residues.

This chain uses TRBV30 with TRBJ2-3; a possible D gene is TRBD2 (7 bases). This CDR3 has 15 amino acids. The V gene lost 0 bases and the J gene lost 0 bases, with 10 bases spanning the gap. In germline, CDR1 is GTSNPN, CDR2 SVGIG (reference sequence). The CDR3 loop reads CAWSVGGGSTDTQYF. CDR3 nucleotide sequence: TGTGCCTGGAGTGTAGGGGGGGGGAGCACAGATACGCAGTATTTT. The variable domain in full, completed from reference TRBV30 and TRBJ2-3, reads SQTIHQWPATLVQPVGSPLSLECTVEGTSNPNLYWYRQAAGRGLQLLFYSVGIGQISSEVPQNLSASRPQDRQFILSSKKLLLSDSGFYLCAWSVGGGSTDTQYFGPGTRLTVL.

The V gene is TRBV19, the J gene TRBJ1-1, with 7 bases matching TRBD1. Germline V gives CDR1 LNHDA, CDR2 SQIVND (reference sequence). V was pared by 4 bases and J by 6 bases, with 11 bases of the junction left unmatched. The CDR3 has 15 residues. CDR3 in DNA: TGTGCCAGTAGTAGAGGACAGGCCGGACGGCCTGAAGCTTTCTTT. It codes for CASSRGQAGRPEAFF.

The gene calls are TRBV24-1 and TRBJ2-5, with D unresolved. This CDR3 is built from 15 residues. V was shortened by 4 bases and J by 3 bases, with 14 bases between the two germline ends. Germline CDR1 and CDR2: KGHDR and SFDVKD. The DNA for the CDR3 is TGTGCCACCAGTGACCTGGCCACCGGAGAAGAGACCCAGTACTTC. The encoded protein is CATSDLATGEETQYF.

The gene calls are TRBV28 and TRBJ2-7; tentative D call: TRBD1 (5 bases). From germline, CDR1 is MDHEN and CDR2 SYDVKM. V shed 10 bases and J shed 6 bases, with 13 bases lying between them. The CDR3 sequence is 11 residues long. The CDR3 here is CAIIKGVEQYF. CDR3 DNA sequence: TGTGCCATCATAAAAGGGGTCGAGCAGTACTTC.

The J gene is TRBJ1-2, the V gene TRBV5-4; perhaps TRBD1 as D (5 bases). From germline, CDR1 is SGHNT and CDR2 YYREEE (reference sequence). The V end was cut by 4 bases, the J end by 0 bases, with 13 bases between. There are 15 residues in the CDR3. CDR3 DNA sequence: TGTGCCAGCAGCCTAGGGGCCTTAGCTAACTATGGCTACACCTTC. It codes for CASSLGALANYGYTF. The whole variable domain, filled in from reference TRBV5-4 and TRBJ1-2, reads ETGVTQSPTHLIKTRGQQVTLRCSSQSGHNTVSWYQQALGQGPQFIFQYYREEENGRGNFPPRFSGLQFPNYSSELNVNALELDDSALYLCASSLGALANYGYTFGSGTRLTVV.

This chain links TRBV30 with TRBJ2-1, with 15 nucleotides matching TRBD2. CDR1 is GTSNPN and CDR2 is SVGIG in the germline V gene (reference sequence). The CDR3 is 17 amino acids. The V gene end was trimmed by 2 bases and the J gene end by 4 bases; junction bases not matched to a gene: 6. The CDR3 reads CAWSRGLAGGPYNEQFF. The CDR3 DNA is TGTGCCTGGAGTCGTGGACTAGCGGGGGGGCCATACAATGAGCAGTTCTTC.

V usage is TRBV19 and J usage is TRBJ1-1, with D hard to call. Trimming cost V 3 bases and J 3 bases, with 14 bases left between them. Germline assignment: CDR1 LNHDA and CDR2 SQIVND (reference sequence). The CDR3 totals 15 residues. Here the CDR3 DNA reads TGTGCCAGTAGTATTCGCGGGGTCGGGGACACTGAAGCTTTCTTT. Protein: CASSIRGVGDTEAFF.

The chain joins TRBV6-5 to TRBJ1-1, with 7 bases that match TRBD1. The V and J ends lost 5 bases and 5 bases, in that order; junction bases with no gene match: 5. Germline V gene lookup returns CDR1 MNHEY and CDR2 SVGAGI. CDR3 length: 13 amino acids. The CDR3 sequence: CASSRDRSTEAFF. For the CDR3, the DNA is TGTGCCAGCAGTAGGGACAGAAGTACTGAAGCTTTCTTT.

This rearrangement joins TRBV27 to TRBJ2-3; possible D gene TRBD2, 5 bases. CDR3 size: 14 residues. Trimming cost V 6 bases and J 4 bases, with 14 bases left between them. Germline CDR1 is MNHEY and CDR2 is SMNVEV (reference sequence). The CDR3 sequence: CASRSGFGPDTQYF. The CDR3 DNA is TGTGCCAGCAGGTCGGGGTTCGGCCCAGATACGCAGTATTTT.

The rearrangement uses TRBV24-1 and TRBJ2-1, with 8 positions matching TRBD2. Germline CDR1 reads KGHDR; CDR2 reads SFDVKD. V lost 5 bases to trimming and J lost 0 bases; unmatched junction nucleotides: 23. The CDR3 consists of 22 residues. The DNA for the CDR3 is TGTGCCACCAGTGCCCCCGGGGGAGCTGGACGGGGGGGCCGGAGCTCCTACAATGAGCAGTTCTTC. It yields the protein CATSAPGGAGRGGRSSYNEQFF.

Details on this clone: The junction and the germline gene differ at one end; a read error may be behind it. Other nucleotide sequences in the sample specify the same CDR3. This rearrangement joins TRBV2 to TRBJ1-2; D remains ambiguous. The CDR3 extends over 13 amino acids. Germline-derived CDR1 and CDR2 are SNHLY and FYNNEI. CDR3 DNA: TGCGCCAGCACGGGAGGAGCAGACTATGGCTACACCTTC. Translation gives CASTGGADYGYTF. The whole variable domain, remainder taken from reference TRBV2 and TRBJ1-2, is EPEVTQTPSHQVTQMGQEVILRCVPISNHLYFYWYRQILGQKVEFLVSFYNNEISEKSEIFDDQFSVERPDGSNFTLKIRSTKLEDSAMYFCASTGGADYGYTFGSGTRLTVV.

CDR3 nucleotides: TGCGCCAGCAGCTTGGGAACTTCACATGAAAAACTGTTTTTT. It codes for CASSLGTSHEKLFF. V is TRBV5-1 and J is TRBJ1-4; D gene uncertain. V was clipped by 0 bases and J by 6 bases, with 9 bases between them. In germline, CDR1 is SGHRS, CDR2 YFSETQ. The CDR3 consists of 14 residues. Full variable domain (outside the CDR3, taken from reference TRBV5-1 and TRBJ1-4): KAGVTQTPRYLIKTRGQQVTLSCSPISGHRSVSWYQQTPGQGLQFLFEYFSETQRNKGNFPGRFSGRQFSNSRSEMNVSTLELGDSALYLCASSLGTSHEKLFFGSGTQLSVL.

The chain links TRBV6-5 to TRBJ1-2; 8 positions match TRBD1. Germline CDR1 reads MNHEY; CDR2 reads SVGAGI. CDR3 length equals 13 residues. Trimming cost V 2 bases and J 8 bases; bases outside gene matches: 4. Here the CDR3 DNA reads TGTGCCAGCAGTTACGCCACAGGGGGAGGCTACACCTTC. Its translation: CASSYATGGGYTF.

The rearrangement uses TRBV4-2 and TRBJ1-1; D unresolved. Germline CDR1 and CDR2: LGHNA and YNFKEQ. V shed 6 bases and J shed 0 bases, with 8 bases lying between them. The CDR3 has 13 amino acids. The CDR3 DNA reads as TGTGCCAGCAGACCCCAGGTGAACACTGAAGCTTTCTTT. Residues: CASRPQVNTEAFF.

This clone has a handful of counts. V and J are TRBV7-9 and TRBJ2-6, with 7 nucleotides matching TRBD1. J was trimmed by 0 bases and V by 5 bases; bases with no gene match: 7. The CDR3 is 17 residues long. CDR1 and CDR2 from the germline V gene are SEHNR and FQNEAQ (reference sequence). The CDR3 DNA sequence: TGTGCCAGCAGCCCTTGGGGACAGCGCTCTGGGGCCAACGTCCTGACTTTC. Translated: CASSPWGQRSGANVLTF.